A selection of T cell receptor beta chains follows, all from one sample in a study of cytomegalovirus exposure and HLA in healthy donors. Sequenced by immunoSEQ multiplex PCR; TCRdb stores in-frame clones only, minus some. The data show about 110,000 clones, with under 85% seen just once and 7.7% held by the top ten. The specimen sequenced was PBMCs. The receptors here all came from a woman aged 45-65 years in good health and CMV-seropositive. Both conserved end residues are part of each CDR3. A D gene is named only where the DNA matches it firmly. Size is omitted from some rows. Given values are once, few, many or a class for expanded clones.

TGTGCCAGTAGTACCTCGGGACAGCAGAACACTGAAGCTTTCTTT,CASSTSGQQNTEAFF,TRBJ1-1,.,TRBD1,TRBV19
TGTGCCAGCAGCTTAGAGCTAGCGGGGGCCTACGAGCAGTACTTC,CASSLELAGAYEQYF,TRBJ2-7,few,TRBD2,TRBV7-8
TGTGCCAGCAGCTCAGGGGGACAGGCGAACACTGAAGCTTTCTTT,CASSSGGQANTEAFF,TRBJ1-1,.,TRBD1,TRBV7-8
TGTGCCAGCAGCTTCCGGGACACTGAAGCTTTCTTT,CASSFRDTEAFF,TRBJ1-1,.,.,TRBV7-8
TGTTCCAGCAGCCCTAAGGTCAGCGTTACTAGCGGGACCTCCTACGAGCAGTACTTC,CSSSPKVSVTSGTSYEQYF,TRBJ2-7,few,TRBD2,TRBV7-9
TGCGCCAGCAGCCCGGGGCTCCGGGGGGGATACGAGCAGTACTTC,CASSPGLRGGYEQYF,TRBJ2-7,few,TRBD2,TRBV4-1
TGTGCCAGCAGCCCGTCGACAGGGTTAGACTATGGCTACACCTTC,CASSPSTGLDYGYTF,TRBJ1-2,.,TRBD1,TRBV7-6
TGTGCCAGCAGCTTATTGGGACAGGGTTGGGCTGGAAACACCATATATTTT,CASSLLGQGWAGNTIYF,TRBJ1-3,.,TRBD1,TRBV7-8
TGTGCCAGCAGCTTGCTTCGGGACAGGAACACTGAAGCTTTCTTT,CASSLLRDRNTEAFF,TRBJ1-1,.,TRBD1,TRBV7-9
TGTGCCAGCAGCTTGCGGGTCAGCTTATTGAACACTGAAGCTTTCTTT,CASSLRVSLLNTEAFF,TRBJ1-1,.,.,TRBV5-6
TGTGCCAGCAGGCTAGCGGGAGGCACAGATACGCAGTATTTT,CASRLAGGTDTQYF,TRBJ2-3,.,TRBD2,TRBV2
TGTGCCAGCTCACTGGGCAGGGGTGACACTGAAGCTTTCTTT,CASSLGRGDTEAFF,TRBJ1-1,.,.,TRBV18
TGCAGTGCAAGACAGGGGGGCTACACCTTC,CSARQGGYTF,TRBJ1-2,.,TRBD1,TRBV20-1
TGTGCCAGCAGCTTGTCAGGGGGGAGTGTACGGGAGCAGTACTTC,CASSLSGGSVREQYF,TRBJ2-7,.,.,TRBV5-4
TGCAGCGTTGAAGAAAGGTCTCTGGGGCCCTATGGCTACACCTTC,CSVEERSLGPYGYTF,TRBJ1-2,.,.,TRBV29-1
TGTGCCAGCAGAGGACTAGCGGGGGGTGAGCAGTACTTC,CASRGLAGGEQYF,TRBJ2-7,.,TRBD2,TRBV2
TGTGCCAGCAGTTGGTACAGGGGGACGACTGGGGGACACGAGCAGTACTTC,CASSWYRGTTGGHEQYF,TRBJ2-7,.,TRBD1,TRBV27
TGCGCCAGCAGCCAAGCGGGGAGGGGTAACACCATATATTTT,CASSQAGRGNTIYF,TRBJ1-3,.,.,TRBV4-1
TGTGCCACCTCCGGTCTCGCAGGAGAGACCCAGTACTTC,CATSGLAGETQYF,TRBJ2-5,once,.,TRBV15
TGTGCCAGCAGCTCTCCCGGGACAGGAATCTACGAGCAGTACTTC,CASSSPGTGIYEQYF,TRBJ2-7,.,TRBD1,TRBV7-6
TGTGCCAGCAGTGGTCGGCGGGGGGCAGTAGATACGCAGTATTTT,CASSGRRGAVDTQYF,TRBJ2-3,once,TRBD2,TRBV2
TGCGCCAGCAGCTTGGGGGGACAGGGCTACGAGCAGTACTTC,CASSLGGQGYEQYF,TRBJ2-7,.,TRBD1,TRBV5-1
TGTGCCATCAGTGATATAGGGACAACCCACGGCTATGGCTACACCTTC,CAISDIGTTHGYGYTF,TRBJ1-2,once,.,TRBV10-3
TGTGCCAGCAGAAAGACAGGGGGGCGGAACGAGCAGTACTTC,CASRKTGGRNEQYF,TRBJ2-7,.,TRBD1,TRBV6-5
TGTGCCAGCAGCGTCGGGACAAATAGCAATCAGCCCCAGCATTTT,CASSVGTNSNQPQHF,TRBJ1-5,.,.,TRBV9
TGTGCCAGCAAACAAGAGGGGGCCGTCGGCAAAAACAGTCAGTACTTC,CASKQEGAVGKNSQYF,TRBJ2-4,once,TRBD1,TRBV6-6
TGTGCCAGCAGCTTAGGCGACAGAGACTTCTACGAGCAGTACTTC,CASSLGDRDFYEQYF,TRBJ2-7,.,.,TRBV7-9
TGTGCCAGCAGCTTAAACCGGGACAGGGGAGGAAACACCATATATTTT,CASSLNRDRGGNTIYF,TRBJ1-3,.,TRBD1,TRBV7-6
TGCGCCAGCAGCCAGGGACTAGCTATACTTTCGGGCAATGAGCAGTTCTTC,CASSQGLAILSGNEQFF,TRBJ2-1,few,TRBD2,TRBV4-3
TGCGCCAGCAGCCCAATTTTAGGGGGCCCCAATGAAAAACTGTTTTTT,CASSPILGGPNEKLFF,TRBJ1-4,.,TRBD1,TRBV5-1
TGCAGCGTTGAAGAGCCAGGACAGGGCACAGATACGCAGTATTTT,CSVEEPGQGTDTQYF,TRBJ2-3,.,TRBD1,TRBV29-1
TGTGCCAGCAGCCGCGGGACAGGGGGCGCGGATACGCAGTATTTT,CASSRGTGGADTQYF,TRBJ2-3,.,TRBD1,TRBV7-3
TGCGCCAGCAGCCGCGGACAGGGTACGAACACCGGGGAGCTGTTTTTT,CASSRGQGTNTGELFF,TRBJ2-2,.,TRBD1,TRBV4-1
TGCGCCAGCAGCCCTAGACTAGCGGGGGGTCTGACCAGCTCCTACGAGCAGTACTTC,CASSPRLAGGLTSSYEQYF,TRBJ2-7,.,TRBD2,TRBV4-3
TGTGCCAGCAGCGATCGGGGGGGCGGAGAGACCCAGTACTTC,CASSDRGGGETQYF,TRBJ2-5,.,TRBD2,TRBV5-6
TGTGCCAGCAGCTTAGGCCCCGGACAGGTCGGGGATGGCTACACCTTC,CASSLGPGQVGDGYTF,TRBJ1-2,.,TRBD1,TRBV7-2
TGCGCCAGCAGCCAAGATCCGGCGGGAGCCTTACCCACCGAGCAGTACTTC,CASSQDPAGALPTEQYF,TRBJ2-7,few,TRBD2,TRBV4-1
TGTGCCGTGGGTGGACAGGGGACAGATACGCAGTATTTT,CAVGGQGTDTQYF,TRBJ2-3,.,TRBD1,TRBV7-2
TGTGCCAGCTCACCACCGGGAGGGACCTCGGCCGGGGAGCTGTTTTTT,CASSPPGGTSAGELFF,TRBJ2-2,.,TRBD2,TRBV18
TGTGCCAGCAGACCCCGCGGCAGGGAAAATTCACCCCTCCACTTT,CASRPRGRENSPLHF,TRBJ1-6,.,.,TRBV12-1
TGCGCCAGCAGCCAGGGGGGACTAGCGGGAGGAACTGAGCAGTTCTTC,CASSQGGLAGGTEQFF,TRBJ2-1,.,TRBD2,TRBV4-1
TGTGCCAGCAGCTTGGTTAGCGGGGCCTACAATGAGCAGTTCTTC,CASSLVSGAYNEQFF,TRBJ2-1,.,TRBD2,TRBV5-4
TGTGCCAGTAGTCGTACTAGCGTGGACTCCTACGAGCAGTACTTC,CASSRTSVDSYEQYF,TRBJ2-7,few,TRBD2,TRBV19
TGTGCCAGCAGGTCTAGCGGGGGGGCAGATACGCAGTATTTT,CASRSSGGADTQYF,TRBJ2-3,.,TRBD2,TRBV7-2
TGCGCCAGCAGCCAGAGCCTCGGGACAGGGTTTTCCTATGGCTACACCTTC,CASSQSLGTGFSYGYTF,TRBJ1-2,.,TRBD1,TRBV4-1
TGCGCCAGCAGCTTATCAGGGGGCGCAGATACGCAGTATTTT,CASSLSGGADTQYF,TRBJ2-3,.,TRBD1,TRBV5-1
TGTGCCAGCAGCCTGCTAGGGACTAGCGGCACAGATACGCAGTATTTT,CASSLLGTSGTDTQYF,TRBJ2-3,.,TRBD2,TRBV11-3
TGTGCCAGCAGCTTAGTCCTCCCTGGGGCCAACGTCCTGACTTTC,CASSLVLPGANVLTF,TRBJ2-6,once,.,TRBV7-9
TGTGCCAGCAGCTTAGAATCAGGGGGCGTTCAGCCCCAGCATTTT,CASSLESGGVQPQHF,TRBJ1-5,.,TRBD1,TRBV7-6
TGCGCCAGCAGCCAAGACAGGGGCTCCTACAATGAGCAGTTCTTC,CASSQDRGSYNEQFF,TRBJ2-1,.,.,TRBV4-1
TGTGCCAGCAGCCCAGAGGGTCGAGGGGGAGAGACCCAGTACTTC,CASSPEGRGGETQYF,TRBJ2-5,.,.,TRBV7-2
TGTGCCAGCAGCGGCGGGGGGGGCTCTTTCAATGAGCAGTTCTTC,CASSGGGGSFNEQFF,TRBJ2-1,.,TRBD2,TRBV9
TGTGCCAGCAGCCCAGGGGCCCGCAGCTATCGGTTCTTC,CASSPGARSYRFF,TRBJ2-1,many,.,TRBV6-5
TGCGCCACCCAGACTAGCGGTGGGGGCAATGAGCAGTTCTTC,CATQTSGGGNEQFF,TRBJ2-1,.,TRBD2,TRBV4-1
TGTGCCAGCAGTGGGGACAGGGGGCGAGAGACCCAGTACTTC,CASSGDRGRETQYF,TRBJ2-5,once,TRBD1,TRBV2
TGTGCCAGCAGCGGGGGGGGTCAGAATGTGATCTATGGCTACACCTTC,CASSGGGQNVIYGYTF,TRBJ1-2,.,.,TRBV7-8
TGCGCCAGCAGTGCGGTGGAGGTGAATCAGCCCCAGCATTTT,CASSAVEVNQPQHF,TRBJ1-5,.,.,TRBV10-2
TGTGCCAGCAGCTTAGATAGGGGGCTCGGCTACACCTTC,CASSLDRGLGYTF,TRBJ1-2,.,TRBD1,TRBV7-3
TGTGCCAGCAGCCAACCTGCGGGGGGGGGTTCAGATACGCAGTATTTT,CASSQPAGGGSDTQYF,TRBJ2-3,.,TRBD2,TRBV4-2
TGCGCCAGCAGCTTACACCGGGACAGCCAAGAGACCCAGTACTTC,CASSLHRDSQETQYF,TRBJ2-5,once,TRBD1,TRBV4-3